This T cell receptor (beta chain) was retrieved from a study of a mutant IDH1 vaccine in newly diagnosed glioma. Background on the study: Of treated patients, roughly 62% were men and 37.5% women, averaging about 40 years. Previous care, which was radiotherapy, temozolomide, or both, most often involved both. Study-level points and caveats: Immune responses induced by vaccination arose in just under 95% of the patients.

Time point reported: baseline, week 1 (first vaccination visit). The treatment here: pre-vaccination baseline after standard-of-care therapy. As to this clone: The antigen remains undetermined.

V lost 4 bases to trimming and J lost 10 bases; unmatched junction nucleotides: 12. The germline V gene encodes CDR1 SGHRS and CDR2 YFSETQ. This CDR3 comprises 15 residues. Generated by immunoSEQ multiplex PCR, the TCRdb table keeps only in-frame clones and is missing some. The sample contains roughly 38,000 clones, approximately 92% of which appear only once. The material was PBMCs, obtained from a glioma patient treated with radiotherapy, temozolomide or both. The rearrangement uses TRBV5-1 and TRBJ2-1; TRBD2 matches 9 bases. The sequence was collected from a young man with glioma. This chain's CDR3 is CASSRLAGGPKEQFF. The CDR3 DNA reads TGCGCCAGCAGCCGATTGGCGGGAGGGCCAAAAGAGCAGTTCTTC. Using reference TRBV5-1 and TRBJ2-1 for the parts outside the CDR3, the full variable domain is KAGVTQTPRYLIKTRGQQVTLSCSPISGHRSVSWYQQTPGQGLQFLFEYFSETQRNKGNFPGRFSGRQFSNSRSEMNVSTLELGDSALYLCASSRLAGGPKEQFFGPGTRLTVL.